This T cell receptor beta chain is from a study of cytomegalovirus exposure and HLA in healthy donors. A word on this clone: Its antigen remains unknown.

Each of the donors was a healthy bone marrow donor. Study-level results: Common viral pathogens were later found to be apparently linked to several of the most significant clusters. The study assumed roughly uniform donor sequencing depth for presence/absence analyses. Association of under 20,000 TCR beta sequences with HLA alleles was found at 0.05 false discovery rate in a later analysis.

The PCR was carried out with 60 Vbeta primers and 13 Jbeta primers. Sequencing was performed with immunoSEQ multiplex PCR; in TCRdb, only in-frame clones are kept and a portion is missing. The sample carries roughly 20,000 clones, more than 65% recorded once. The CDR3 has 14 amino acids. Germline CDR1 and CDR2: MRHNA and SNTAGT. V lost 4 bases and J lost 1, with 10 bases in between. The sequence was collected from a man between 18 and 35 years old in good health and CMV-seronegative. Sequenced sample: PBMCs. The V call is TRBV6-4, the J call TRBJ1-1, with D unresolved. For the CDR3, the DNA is TGTGCCAGCAGTGTTGACCGACAGAACACTGAAGCTTTCTTT. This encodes CASSVDRQNTEAFF.